This TCR beta chain originates from a study of control samples from healthy donors and cancer patients. The CDR3 is made up of 14 amino acids. Germline values: CDR1 MGHRA, CDR2 YSYEKL. Trimming left V 1 base short and J 0 bases short, with 4 bases between. Profiled with immunoSEQ multiplex PCR; TCRdb holds only in-frame clones, not every one. Of 100,000 to 150,000 clones detected, roughly 87% appear once; the ten largest clones hold around 1.8%. V gene TRBV4-1 combines with J gene TRBJ2-1; no definite D call. Input material: blood. This clonotype originated in a man between 18 and 35 years old in good health. The CDR3 region has the DNA TGCGCCAGCAGCCAAGGGAGCTCCTACAATGAGCAGTTCTTC. This translates into CASSQGSSYNEQFF.